The 6 T cell receptor beta chains listed next were all sequenced from one sample in a study of cytomegalovirus exposure and HLA in healthy donors. Use of 60 Vbeta and 13 Jbeta primers characterized the PCR. The method was immunoSEQ multiplex PCR; TCRdb's version includes in-frame clones alone and lacks a portion of them. The profile shows 150,000 to 200,000 clones, about 77% of them singletons. Sequencing was done on a sample of PBMCs. Receptors were obtained from a man aged 55 to 70 in good health and CMV-seronegative.

This chain links TRBV13 with TRBJ2-5; 8 bases are a match to TRBD2. The DNA end lines up better with TRBJ2-7; the J call may be wrong. Germline-derived CDR1 and CDR2 are PRHDT and FYEKMQ (reference sequence). This CDR3 has 18 residues. CDR3 nucleotides: TGTGCCAGCAGCCCCAGGGCGGGACTAGATTCGGTAGTACACGAGCAGTACTTC. This translates into CASSPRAGLDSVVHEQYF.

The CDR3 bases are TGTGCCAGCAGTCCCCCGGGACAGGGCGCAGGAGAAAAACTGTTTTTT. It encodes CASSPPGQGAGEKLFF. The rearrangement uses TRBV28 and TRBJ1-4; 9 bases line up with TRBD1. The germline V gene encodes CDR1 MDHEN and CDR2 SYDVKM. CDR3 length: 16 residues. V gave up 5 bases and J gave up 8 bases; unmatched junction bases: 12.

V usage is TRBV7-9 and J usage is TRBJ2-5; maybe TRBD1 (5 bases). The germline V gene has CDR1 SEHNR and CDR2 FQNEAQ (reference sequence). The germline V and J ends were trimmed by 6 bases and 0 bases, with 17 bases remaining between them. The CDR3 runs 16 residues. CDR3 nucleotides: TGTGCCAGCAGACCGGTCAGGGAAGGCAACCAAGAGACCCAGTACTTC. Its protein is CASRPVREGNQETQYF.

The gene calls are TRBV28 and TRBJ1-2; TRBD1 matches 7 bases. Germline trimming cut 3 bases from V and 5 bases from J; bases unmatched to any gene: 12. Germline values: CDR1 MDHEN, CDR2 SYDVKM. The length of the CDR3 is 16 residues. The CDR3 protein is CASSLDRRMAGYGYTF. The CDR3 coding sequence is TGTGCCAGCAGTTTGGACAGGAGGATGGCTGGGTATGGCTACACCTTC.

This clone was observed a handful of times. The J gene is TRBJ2-2, the V gene TRBV7-2; D unclear. V was shortened by 2 bases and J by 4 bases, with 11 bases between the two germline ends. This CDR3 is 15 amino acids long. CDR1 and CDR2 from the germline V gene are SGHTA and FQGNSA. In nucleotides, the CDR3 is TGTGCCAGCAGCTTATCTGCCAGCGTCACCGGGGAGCTGTTTTTT. Protein product: CASSLSASVTGELFF.

This clone was found once. The chain employs TRBV7-8 and TRBJ2-5; 11 positions match TRBD2. Germline trimming cut 5 bases from V and 3 bases from J; bases unmatched to any gene: 2. The CDR3 spans 14 residues. The germline gives CDR1 SGHVS, CDR2 FQNEAQ. CDR3: CASSLTSGKETQYF. CDR3 bases: TGTGCCAGCAGCCTGACTAGCGGGAAAGAGACCCAGTACTTC.